This T cell receptor beta chain came from a study of T cells after yellow fever vaccination. As TCR cDNA was made by 5'RACE template switching, a universal primer site and UMIs were added. Each CDR3 protein gets one entry after TCRdb re-called the 5' RACE reads with MiXCR. The table has some 350,000 distinct CDR3 sequences, under 5% seen once. CDR1 is MNHNY and CDR2 is SVGAGI in the germline V gene (reference sequence). V gave up 6 bases and J gave up 2 bases; unmatched junction bases: 8. The CDR3 length is 15 residues. The source was PBMCs, collected 5 days after the yellow fever booster vaccination. This clonotype originated in a man in his late teens or twenties who received the YFV17D yellow fever vaccine. V gene TRBV6-6 combines with J gene TRBJ2-5; 8 nucleotides match TRBD2. The CDR3, as DNA: TGTGCCAGCAGCCCTACACTAGCGGAGCAAGAGACCCAGTACTTC. Encoded protein: CASSPTLAEQETQYF.